These 17 T cell receptor beta chains were sequenced from one sample in a study of shared clonotypes between healthy human individuals. Here immunoSEQ multiplex PCR was the method, and the copy in TCRdb shows in-frame clones only, minus some. The table shows approximately 1.4 million clones, with approximately 98% occurring only once. Sample: naive CD4+ T cells sorted from blood. Subset indicated: CD45RA+ positively selected. These receptors originate from a man younger than 40 in good health.

The rearrangement joins TRBV10-1 to TRBJ2-7; TRBD1 might be the D (5 bases). CDR3 length equals 14 residues. V was cut by 2 bases and J by 2 bases, with 10 bases left in between. Germline V gives CDR1 WNHNN, CDR2 SYGVQD (reference sequence). CDR3 nucleotide sequence: TGCGCCAGCAGTGAGCAGGGAATGGCCTACGAGCAGTACTTC. This sequence encodes CASSEQGMAYEQYF.

The table lists this clone with a count of one. The chain combines TRBV6-5 with TRBJ1-5; the D is unclear. V lost 0 bases to trimming and J lost 5 bases, with 8 bases between them. Germline V lookup: CDR1 MNHEY, CDR2 SVGAGI. The CDR3 loop spans 14 amino acids. The CDR3 coding sequence is TGTGCCAGCAGTTACTCGACAAGGGATCAGCCCCAGCATTTT. Translating gives CASSYSTRDQPQHF.

The rearrangement uses TRBV6-4 and TRBJ1-1; D possibly corresponds to TRBD1 (5 bases). CDR1 MRHNA and CDR2 SNTAGT come from the germline V gene. The CDR3 spans 13 residues. The V end lost 4 bases, the J end lost 8 bases, and 14 bases lay between the germline ends. The CDR3: CASSVLPGQEAFF. CDR3 nucleotide sequence: TGTGCCAGCAGTGTCCTTCCAGGACAAGAAGCTTTCTTT.

The chain is built from TRBV9 and TRBJ2-6; D ambiguous. CDR3 length: 15 amino acids. CDR1 SGDLS and CDR2 YYNGEE come from the germline V gene. V lost 0 bases, J lost 1 base, and 5 bases lay in between. The CDR3 sequence: CASSVAWSGANVLTF. The CDR3 bases are TGTGCCAGCAGCGTAGCGTGGTCTGGGGCCAACGTCCTGACTTTC.

V is TRBV18 and J is TRBJ2-2; D possibly corresponds to TRBD1 (6 bases). Germline loops: CDR1 KGHSH, CDR2 LQKENI. Trimming removed 2 bases from V and 3 bases from J, with 13 bases in between. The length of the CDR3 is 16 residues. The CDR3 bases are TGTGCCAGCTCACCAAGGGCCAGGGGATACACCGGGGAGCTGTTTTTT. It translates to CASSPRARGYTGELFF.

This chain links TRBV5-4 with TRBJ2-7; TRBD2 matches at 9 bases. The CDR3 covers 14 residues. Trimming at V came to 4 bases and at J to 6 bases, leaving 8 bases not matched to a gene. CDR1 and CDR2 (germline): SGHNT, YYREEE (reference sequence). The CDR3 loop reads CASSTLAGVSEQYF. In nucleotides, the CDR3 is TGTGCCAGCAGCACCTTAGCGGGAGTGAGCGAGCAGTACTTC.

The chain carries TRBV30 and TRBJ2-7; the match to TRBD1 covers 9 bases. CDR3 length: 15 amino acids. Per the germline V gene, CDR1 is GTSNPN and CDR2 is SVGIG (reference sequence). The junction had 10 bases not matched to a gene; V was cut back by 1 base and J by 6 bases. Here the CDR3 reads CAWSAWTGDIGEQYF. CDR3 nucleotides: TGTGCCTGGAGTGCGTGGACAGGGGATATTGGCGAGCAGTACTTC.

This chain's CDR3 is CASSSADRVFNEQYF. The CDR3 region has the DNA TGCGCCAGCAGCTCCGCGGACAGGGTTTTCAACGAGCAGTACTTC. The chain combines TRBV5-1 with TRBJ2-7; 8 nucleotides align to TRBD1. The CDR3 contains 15 residues. With V trimmed by 3 bases and J by 5 bases, 10 bases remained unmatched. The germline V gene encodes CDR1 SGHRS and CDR2 YFSETQ.

The gene calls are TRBV6-6 and TRBJ2-1; 13 bases match TRBD2. The V segment lost 5 bases and the J segment 10 bases; nucleotides outside the gene matches: 8. Germline V gene lookup returns CDR1 MNHNY and CDR2 SVGAGI (reference sequence). The CDR3 consists of 15 residues. CDR3 coding DNA: TGTGCCAGCAGTCCTAGAGGACTAGCGGGAGTGGAGCAGTTCTTC. It is translated as CASSPRGLAGVEQFF.

This CDR3 reads CASRTRTVPYNEQFF. CDR3 in DNA: TGTGCCAGCAGAACAAGGACCGTTCCCTACAATGAGCAGTTCTTC. This chain links TRBV28 with TRBJ2-1; unclear D gene. CDR3 size: 15 residues. Trimming cost V 6 bases and J 2 bases, with 14 bases left between them. Germline CDR1 is MDHEN and CDR2 is SYDVKM.

The genes are TRBV18 and TRBJ2-5; 7 bases are shared with TRBD1. The DNA end lines up better with TRBJ2-7; the J call may be wrong. This CDR3 is 14 amino acids long. Germline values: CDR1 KGHSH, CDR2 LQKENI. The CDR3 DNA reads as TGTGCCAGCTCACCCGGGACAGCTTCCTACGAGCAGTACTTC. This translates into CASSPGTASYEQYF.

The gene calls are TRBV2 and TRBJ1-3, with D unresolved. This CDR3 spans 16 amino acids. Between the trimmed V and J ends, which lost 4 bases and 0 bases, there was a span of 13 bases. Per germline, CDR1 SNHLY and CDR2 FYNNEI. The CDR3 sequence is CASSVDGANSGNTIYF. DNA of the CDR3: TGTGCCAGCAGTGTAGACGGCGCGAACTCTGGAAACACCATATATTTT. The full variable domain, its missing parts supplied by reference TRBV2 and TRBJ1-3, is EPEVTQTPSHQVTQMGQEVILRCVPISNHLYFYWYRQILGQKVEFLVSFYNNEISEKSEIFDDQFSVERPDGSNFTLKIRSTKLEDSAMYFCASSVDGANSGNTIYFGEGSWLTVV.

This chain connects TRBV19 to TRBJ1-2, with D possibly TRBD1 on 5 matching bases. Per the germline V gene, CDR1 is LNHDA and CDR2 is SQIVND (reference sequence). The V end lost 3 bases, the J end lost 2 bases, and 10 bases lay between the germline ends. The CDR3 extends over 14 amino acids. CDR3 loop: CASSIGDPNYGYTF. CDR3 DNA: TGTGCCAGTAGTATCGGGGACCCGAACTATGGCTACACCTTC.

The CDR3 loop reads CASPFPSSGRPYNEQFF. CDR3 in DNA: TGTGCCAGCCCCTTTCCGTCCAGCGGCAGACCGTACAATGAGCAGTTCTTC. The rearrangement uses TRBV7-2 and TRBJ2-1; a weak D match, TRBD2 (5 bases). The CDR3 loop spans 17 amino acids. Germline loops: CDR1 SGHTA, CDR2 FQGNSA. The V end was cut by 8 bases, the J end by 4 bases, with 24 bases between.

The chain links TRBV6-5 to TRBJ2-1; D is uncertain. V was pared by 2 bases and J by 4 bases, with 9 bases between. CDR1 and CDR2 (germline): MNHEY, SVGAGI. The CDR3 has 14 amino acids. The CDR3 loop reads CASSYGRLYNEQFF. CDR3 sequence (DNA): TGTGCCAGCAGTTACGGAAGGCTATACAATGAGCAGTTCTTC.

This rearrangement joins TRBV5-5 to TRBJ1-2, with 7 bases aligning to TRBD1. Per germline, CDR1 SGHKS and CDR2 YYEKEE (reference sequence). Unmatched junction bases numbered 13, after V lost 5 bases and J lost 3 bases. The CDR3 totals 16 residues. Here the CDR3 DNA reads TGTGCCAGCAGTTCCCAGGGGGGGCGCGCCGACTATGGCTACACCTTC. As protein: CASSSQGGRADYGYTF.

Comment on this clone: Different DNA sequences within this sample yield the same CDR3. The chain links TRBV30 to TRBJ2-7; perhaps TRBD2 as D (5 bases). Trimming cost V 0 bases and J 4 bases, with 10 bases left between them. Germline CDR1 reads GTSNPN; CDR2 reads SVGIG (reference sequence). There are 13 residues in the CDR3. The CDR3 protein is CAWSVGRAYEQYF. DNA of the CDR3: TGTGCCTGGAGTGTAGGGAGAGCGTACGAGCAGTACTTC.